A selection of T cell receptor beta chains follows, all from one sample in a study of T-cell reconstitution after alpha-beta-depleted transplantation in children. TCRdb reprocessed the PCR reads via MiXCR and lists one record per CDR3 protein. The sample contains 250,000 to 400,000 distinct CDR3 sequences, around 25% of which appear only once. This specimen was PBMCs, mostly from graft donor cells, taken 180 days after TCRalphabeta/CD19-depleted stem cell transplant. The receptors come from a male patient under 18 who had a stem cell transplant for acute lymphoblastic leukemia, so the T cells may come from the graft donor. Each CDR3 is given with its conserved first and last residue. D genes are given only for firm matches. A clone size is listed for some rows: how often the clone was seen (once, few, many), or a class if it is expanded.

J gene | clone size | D gene | V gene | CDR3 protein | CDR3 DNA
TRBJ1-2 | . | . | TRBV5-1 | CASTLVGAHGYGYTF | TGCGCCAGCACCTTGGTAGGGGCTCATGGGTATGGCTACACCTTC
TRBJ1-4 | . | . | TRBV4-1 | CASSQSGDGEKLFF | TGCGCCAGCAGCCAGTCAGGGGACGGGGAAAAACTGTTTTTT
TRBJ2-5 | . | TRBD2 | TRBV20-1 | CSARDVREGHQETQYF | TGCAGTGCTAGAGATGTCCGGGAGGGCCACCAAGAGACCCAGTACTTC
TRBJ2-4 | few | . | TRBV24-1 | CATSDTKMENIQYF | TGTGCCACCAGTGATACTAAGATGGAAAACATTCAGTACTTC
TRBJ2-7 | few | . | TRBV2 | CASTRVSEQYF | TGTGCCAGCACTAGGGTCAGCGAGCAGTACTTC
TRBJ2-7 | many | TRBD2 | TRBV6-1 | CASSGIGAGEDEQYF | TGTGCCAGCAGTGGGATAGGAGCGGGAGAAGACGAGCAGTACTTC
TRBJ2-3 | . | TRBD2 | TRBV5-6 | CASSLRTSGYTDTQYF | TGTGCCAGCAGCTTGCGGACTAGCGGATACACAGATACGCAGTATTTT
TRBJ1-2 | few | . | TRBV28 | CASTWHRLLGGYTF | TGTGCCAGCACGTGGCACAGGCTCCTGGGGGGCTACACCTTC
TRBJ2-1 | few | TRBD2 | TRBV7-9 | CASSLKLAGYNEQFF | TGTGCCAGCAGCTTAAAACTAGCGGGGTATAATGAGCAGTTCTTC
TRBJ2-1 | . | TRBD2 | TRBV7-9 | CASSFPLAGSSYNEQFF | TGTGCCAGCAGCTTCCCTCTAGCGGGCTCCTCCTACAATGAGCAGTTCTTC
TRBJ1-2 | . | . | TRBV10-3 | CAISDGRNYGYTF | TGTGCCATCAGTGATGGGAGGAACTATGGCTACACCTTC
TRBJ1-1 | many | TRBD1 | TRBV5-1 | CASSAGTAAWAFF | TGCGCCAGCAGCGCCGGGACAGCCGCTTGGGCTTTCTTT
TRBJ2-5 | . | TRBD2 | TRBV12-3/TRBV12-4 | CASSWISGRALETQYF | TGTGCCAGCAGTTGGATTAGCGGGAGGGCCCTTGAGACCCAGTACTTC
TRBJ2-7 | few | TRBD1 | TRBV27 | CASSPDRDTYEQYF | TGTGCCAGCAGTCCGGACAGGGACACCTACGAGCAGTACTTC
TRBJ2-7 | few | TRBD1 | TRBV29-1 | CSVDDSRGPTYEQYF | TGCAGCGTTGATGACTCGAGGGGGCCCACCTACGAGCAGTACTTC
TRBJ1-2 | few | . | TRBV6-5 | CASSYLRPALSYGYTF | TGTGCCAGCAGTTACCTGCGCCCAGCTCTTTCCTATGGCTACACCTTC
TRBJ2-3 | few | TRBD2 | TRBV12-3/TRBV12-4 | CASRRSGRARLRTDTQYF | TGTGCCAGCAGACGTAGCGGGAGGGCCAGGCTGAGAACGGATACGCAGTATTTT
TRBJ2-2 | few | . | TRBV12-3/TRBV12-4 | CASSPLRAGELFF | TGTGCCAGCAGTCCCCTTAGGGCCGGGGAGCTGTTTTTT
TRBJ2-7 | few | TRBD1 | TRBV29-1 | CSVRQGAYEQYF | TGCAGCGTCCGACAGGGGGCCTACGAGCAGTACTTC
TRBJ2-1 | . | TRBD1 | TRBV5-1 | CASSLDGDRAYPFF | TGCGCCAGCAGCCTAGATGGGGACAGGGCCTACCCGTTCTTC
TRBJ2-7 | . | . | TRBV3-1 | CASSQIGDSFYEQYF | TGTGCCAGCAGCCAAATTGGGGACTCGTTTTACGAGCAGTACTTC
TRBJ2-1 | . | . | TRBV9 | CASSADNRDEQFF | TGTGCCAGCAGCGCAGATAATCGGGATGAGCAGTTCTTC
TRBJ1-5 | few | . | TRBV19 | CASLDLAYSNQPQHF | TGTGCCAGTCTCGACCTTGCTTATAGCAATCAGCCCCAGCATTTT
TRBJ1-1 | few | . | TRBV7-9 | CASSFYPGPEAFF | TGTGCCAGCAGCTTTTACCCTGGCCCTGAAGCTTTCTTT
TRBJ2-7 | . | . | TRBV29-1 | CSARLEPYEQYF | TGCAGCGCAAGACTAGAACCCTACGAGCAGTACTTC
TRBJ2-7 | many | TRBD1 | TRBV7-3 | CASSPQTGAGEQYF | TGTGCCAGCAGCCCCCAGACAGGGGCGGGGGAGCAGTACTTC
TRBJ2-7 | many | . | TRBV5-1 | CASSLSRTVISYEQYF | TGCGCCAGCAGCTTGTCGAGGACAGTTATTTCCTACGAGCAGTACTTC
TRBJ2-7 | few | TRBD2 | TRBV19 | CASSITLLADYYEQYF | TGTGCCAGTAGTATCACCCTACTAGCGGACTACTACGAGCAGTACTTC
TRBJ2-4 | few | TRBD1 | TRBV5-8 | CASSLSWTGLAKNIQYF | TGTGCCAGCAGCTTGTCTTGGACAGGCCTAGCCAAAAACATTCAGTACTTC
TRBJ2-1 | . | TRBD2 | TRBV19 | CASSIGLAGAYNEQFF | TGTGCCAGTAGTATCGGGCTAGCGGGAGCCTACAATGAGCAGTTCTTC
TRBJ2-3 | . | TRBD2 | TRBV10-2 | CASSELADTSDTQYF | TGCGCCAGCAGTGAGCTAGCGGATACCTCAGATACGCAGTATTTT
TRBJ1-5 | few | TRBD1 | TRBV4-2 | CASSQAGGYNQPQHF | TGTGCCAGCAGCCAAGCAGGGGGTTACAATCAGCCCCAGCATTTT
TRBJ2-1 | . | . | TRBV19 | CASSPGVNEQFF | TGTGCCAGTAGTCCCGGAGTAAATGAGCAGTTCTTC
TRBJ2-1 | . | . | TRBV9 | CASSVAVQGSEQFF | TGTGCCAGCAGTGTAGCGGTCCAGGGAAGTGAGCAGTTCTTC
TRBJ2-7 | few | TRBD1 | TRBV6-1 | CASSPDRAIEQYF | TGTGCCAGCAGTCCTGACAGGGCGATCGAGCAGTACTTC
TRBJ2-1 | . | TRBD2 | TRBV7-9 | CASSPWGGLVYNEQFF | TGTGCCAGCAGCCCCTGGGGGGGGTTGGTTTACAATGAGCAGTTCTTC
TRBJ2-1 | few | . | TRBV7-8 | CASMRRQVSYNEQFF | TGTGCCAGCATGAGACGACAGGTCTCCTACAATGAGCAGTTCTTC
TRBJ2-3 | few | TRBD2 | TRBV11-1 | CASSLGDVAGEITDTQYF | TGTGCCAGCAGCTTAGGAGATGTAGCGGGAGAGATCACAGATACGCAGTATTTT
TRBJ2-1 | . | . | TRBV9 | CASSAWIDNEQFF | TGTGCCAGCAGCGCATGGATAGACAATGAGCAGTTCTTC
TRBJ2-5 | . | . | TRBV5-1 | CASSSDGGVGTQYF | TGCGCCAGCAGCTCAGACGGAGGAGTAGGGACCCAGTACTTC
TRBJ2-3 | once | TRBD2 | TRBV20-1 | CSARDLGRALDTQYF | TGCAGTGCTAGAGATCTCGGGAGGGCCCTAGATACGCAGTATTTT
TRBJ2-4 | few | . | TRBV6-5 | CASRDRQDIQYF | TGTGCCAGCCGGGACCGACAAGACATTCAGTACTTC
TRBJ2-1 | . | . | TRBV6-2/TRBV6-3 | CASSCVKDFSYNEQFF | TGTGCCAGCAGTTGTGTAAAGGACTTCTCCTACAATGAGCAGTTCTTC
TRBJ2-7 | few | . | TRBV18 | CASSPLTGLVSYEQYF | TGTGCCAGCTCACCCCTGACGGGACTCGTATCCTACGAGCAGTACTTC
TRBJ2-3 | once | TRBD2 | TRBV7-6 | CASSFTSGLTDTQYF | TGTGCCAGCAGCTTTACTAGCGGACTCACAGATACGCAGTATTTT
TRBJ2-3 | few | TRBD2 | TRBV29-1 | CSVERESPDTQYF | TGCAGCGTTGAGCGGGAGTCCCCAGATACGCAGTATTTT